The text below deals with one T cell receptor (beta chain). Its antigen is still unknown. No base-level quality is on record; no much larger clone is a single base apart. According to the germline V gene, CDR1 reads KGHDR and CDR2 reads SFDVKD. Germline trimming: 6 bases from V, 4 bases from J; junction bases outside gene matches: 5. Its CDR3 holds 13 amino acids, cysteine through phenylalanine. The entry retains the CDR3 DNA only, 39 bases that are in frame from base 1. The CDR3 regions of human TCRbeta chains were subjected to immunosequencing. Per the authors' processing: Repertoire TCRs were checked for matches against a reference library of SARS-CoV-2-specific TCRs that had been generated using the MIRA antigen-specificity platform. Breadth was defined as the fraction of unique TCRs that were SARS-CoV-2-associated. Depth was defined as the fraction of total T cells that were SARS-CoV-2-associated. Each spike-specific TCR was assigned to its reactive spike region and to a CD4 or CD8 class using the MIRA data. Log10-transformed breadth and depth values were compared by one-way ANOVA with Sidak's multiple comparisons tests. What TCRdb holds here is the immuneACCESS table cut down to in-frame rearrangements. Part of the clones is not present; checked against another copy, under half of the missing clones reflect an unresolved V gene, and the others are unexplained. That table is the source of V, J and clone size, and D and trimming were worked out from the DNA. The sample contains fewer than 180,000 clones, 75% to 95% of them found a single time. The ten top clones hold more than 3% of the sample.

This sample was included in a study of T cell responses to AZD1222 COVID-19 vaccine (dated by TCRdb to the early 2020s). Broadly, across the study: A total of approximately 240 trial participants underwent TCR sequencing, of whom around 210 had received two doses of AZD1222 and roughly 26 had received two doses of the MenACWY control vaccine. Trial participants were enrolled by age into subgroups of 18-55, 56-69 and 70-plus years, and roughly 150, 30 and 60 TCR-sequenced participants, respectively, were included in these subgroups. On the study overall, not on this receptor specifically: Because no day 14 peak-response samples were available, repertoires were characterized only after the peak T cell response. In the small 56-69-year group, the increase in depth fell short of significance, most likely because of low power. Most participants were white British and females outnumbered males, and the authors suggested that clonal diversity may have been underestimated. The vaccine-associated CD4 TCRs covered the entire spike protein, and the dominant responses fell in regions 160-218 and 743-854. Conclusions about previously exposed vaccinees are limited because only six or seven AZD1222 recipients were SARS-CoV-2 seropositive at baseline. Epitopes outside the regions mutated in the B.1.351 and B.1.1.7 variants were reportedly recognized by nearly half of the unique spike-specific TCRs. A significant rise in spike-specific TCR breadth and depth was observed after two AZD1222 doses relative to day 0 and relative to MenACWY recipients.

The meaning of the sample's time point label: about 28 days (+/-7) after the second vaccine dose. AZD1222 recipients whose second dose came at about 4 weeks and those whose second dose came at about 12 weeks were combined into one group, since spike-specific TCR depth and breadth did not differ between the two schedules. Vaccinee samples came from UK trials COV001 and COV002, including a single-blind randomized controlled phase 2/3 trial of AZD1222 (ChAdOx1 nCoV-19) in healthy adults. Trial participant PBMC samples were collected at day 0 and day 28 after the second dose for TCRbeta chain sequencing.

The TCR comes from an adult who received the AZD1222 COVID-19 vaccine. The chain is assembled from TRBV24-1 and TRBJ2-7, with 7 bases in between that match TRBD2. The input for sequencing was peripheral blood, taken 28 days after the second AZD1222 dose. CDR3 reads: CATSTAGVYEQYF. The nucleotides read TGTGCCACCAGTACGGCGGGAGTGTACGAGCAGTACTTC.